A selection of T cell receptor beta chains follows, all from one sample in a study of PD-1 blockade in classical Hodgkin lymphoma. Sequenced by immunoSEQ multiplex PCR; TCRdb stores in-frame clones only, minus some. This sample carries about 85,000 clones, around nine tenths of them seen once, and the ten largest clones take about 2.7%. The input for sequencing was peripheral blood mononuclear cells (PBMCs), taken before the second cycle of nivolumab. The receptors were gathered from a human donor with classical Hodgkin lymphoma. CDR3s include the opening cysteine and the closing phenylalanine or tryptophan. D genes are given only for firm matches. Some rows have no size entry. The others give once, few or many, or a class for an expanded clone.

d_call clone_size j_call v_call cdr3_aa cdr3_nt
- - TRBJ2-7 TRBV27 CASSPSPSYEQYF TGTGCCAGCAGTCCCTCCCCATCCTACGAGCAGTACTTC
- - TRBJ2-5 TRBV30 CAWSVTVGWGQETQYF TGTGCCTGGAGTGTTACGGTGGGGTGGGGCCAAGAGACCCAGTACTTC
- - TRBJ2-3 TRBV5-1 CASSLGAGRRTDTQYF TGCGCCAGCAGCTTGGGGGCAGGGCGGAGGACAGATACGCAGTATTTT
- - TRBJ2-5 TRBV7-2 CASSSTGTTQETQYF TGTGCCAGCAGCTCTACCGGGACGACGCAAGAGACCCAGTACTTC
- - TRBJ2-3 TRBV4-2 CASSQARALDTQYF TGTGCCAGCAGCCAAGCGAGGGCATTGGATACGCAGTATTTT
- - TRBJ2-4 TRBV19 CASSMWGSKNIQYF TGTGCCAGTAGTATGTGGGGCAGCAAAAACATTCAGTACTTC
- - TRBJ2-7 TRBV27 CASSLDPLGSYEQYF TGTGCCAGCAGTTTGGATCCCCTTGGGTCCTACGAGCAGTACTTC
- - TRBJ2-7 TRBV4-1 CASSQDGVSSYEQYF TGCGCCAGCAGCCAAGATGGGGTAAGCTCCTACGAGCAGTACTTC
TRBD1 - TRBJ2-1 TRBV10-3 CAIGQGARDNEQFF TGTGCCATAGGGCAGGGGGCTAGGGACAATGAGCAGTTCTTC
- - TRBJ1-1 TRBV5-1 CASSWGTTYMNTEAFF TGCGCCAGCAGCTGGGGGACAACTTACATGAACACTGAAGCTTTCTTT
TRBD1 - TRBJ2-7 TRBV30 CAWSAIRDRGAYEQYF TGTGCCTGGAGTGCGATCCGGGACAGGGGGGCCTACGAGCAGTACTTC
TRBD1 - TRBJ1-2 TRBV6-5 CASSLRTGVYGYTF TGTGCCAGCAGCCTTCGGACAGGAGTCTATGGCTACACCTTC
TRBD1 - TRBJ2-7 TRBV6-5 CASRGTGGYEQYF TGTGCCAGCAGGGGGACAGGCGGCTACGAGCAGTACTTC
TRBD1 - TRBJ2-7 TRBV27 CASSKPFGTGGEQYF TGTGCCAGCAGTAAGCCTTTTGGAACAGGGGGCGAGCAGTACTTC
TRBD2 - TRBJ2-7 TRBV10-3 CAISAYREGSEQYF TGTGCCATCAGTGCATACCGGGAGGGATCCGAGCAGTACTTC
- - TRBJ2-2 TRBV11-2 CASRLGSLGRTGELFF TGTGCCAGCAGACTGGGGAGCCTAGGGAGGACCGGGGAGCTGTTTTTT
TRBD1 - TRBJ2-7 TRBV27 CASSLGRTGVEQYF TGTGCCAGCAGTTTGGGACGGACAGGGGTTGAGCAGTACTTC
- - TRBJ1-1 TRBV6-1 CASSELGAAFF TGTGCCAGCAGTGAATTAGGGGCAGCTTTCTTT
- - TRBJ2-3 TRBV9 CASSYGPSTDTQYF TGTGCCAGCAGCTATGGACCGAGCACAGATACGCAGTATTTT
TRBD1 - TRBJ1-1 TRBV30 CAWGQGKWNTEAFF TGTGCCTGGGGACAGGGAAAATGGAACACTGAAGCTTTCTTT
- - TRBJ2-6 TRBV5-1 CASSPRGDVDSGANVLTF TGCGCCAGCAGCCCCCGAGGAGACGTCGACTCTGGGGCCAACGTCCTGACTTTC
TRBD2 - TRBJ2-7 TRBV6-5 CASSRTSGYEQYF TGTGCCAGCAGTCGGACTAGCGGCTACGAGCAGTACTTC
- - TRBJ1-4 TRBV9 CASSVEGVLWEKLFF TGTGCCAGCAGCGTAGAAGGGGTATTATGGGAAAAACTGTTTTTT
- - TRBJ2-3 TRBV28 CASSQGTTVRTDTQYF TGTGCCAGCAGTCAAGGGACAACCGTTCGCACAGATACGCAGTATTTT
TRBD1 - TRBJ1-1 TRBV7-7 CASSQWDRGTDEAFF TGTGCTAGCAGCCAATGGGATAGGGGGACAGATGAAGCTTTCTTT
- - TRBJ1-2 TRBV6-5 CASSSRGIYGYTF TGTGCCAGCAGTTCCCGGGGGATATATGGCTACACCTTC
TRBD2 - TRBJ2-1 TRBV5-5 CASRREWGVNEQFF TGTGCCAGCAGGCGGGAGTGGGGTGTCAATGAGCAGTTCTTC
TRBD1 - TRBJ1-5 TRBV19 CASSPGTGSNQPQHF TGTGCCAGTAGCCCCGGGACAGGGAGCAATCAGCCCCAGCATTTT
- - TRBJ1-1 TRBV30 CAWSVPEVGTEAFF TGTGCCTGGAGTGTGCCGGAAGTGGGCACTGAAGCTTTCTTT
- - TRBJ1-1 TRBV30 CAFAGQPNTEAFF TGTGCCTTCGCAGGACAGCCTAACACTGAAGCTTTCTTT
- few TRBJ1-1 TRBV29-1 CSVWGLRNTEAFF TGCAGCGTTTGGGGGTTGAGGAACACTGAAGCTTTCTTT
TRBD1 - TRBJ2-5 TRBV27 CASSWTTGLMKTQYF TGTGCCAGCAGCTGGACGACAGGGTTGATGAAGACCCAGTACTTC
- - TRBJ2-3 TRBV14 CASSKTGTPTDTQYF TGTGCCAGCAGCAAAACCGGGACACCTACAGATACGCAGTATTTT
TRBD1 - TRBJ1-5 TRBV9 CASSGGTAFSNQPQHF TGTGCCAGCAGCGGCGGGACAGCTTTTAGCAATCAGCCCCAGCATTTT
TRBD2 - TRBJ2-1 TRBV28 CASSLTGLAGGPSYNEQFF TGTGCCAGCAGTTTAACGGGACTAGCGGGAGGGCCCTCCTACAATGAGCAGTTCTTC
TRBD1 - TRBJ1-1 TRBV27 CASSMGQGRWVRNTEAFF TGTGCCAGCAGTATGGGACAGGGAAGGTGGGTAAGGAACACTGAAGCTTTCTTT
- - TRBJ1-6 TRBV2 CASSETPSPLHF TGTGCCAGCAGTGAAACCCCCTCACCCCTCCACTTT
TRBD1 - TRBJ1-2 TRBV9 CASSAETGTGYTF TGTGCCAGCAGCGCTGAGACAGGGACGGGCTACACCTTC